The 9 T cell receptor beta chains in this list originate from one sample, sequenced in a study of blood T cell repertoires in COVID-19. Profiled with immunoSEQ multiplex PCR; TCRdb holds only in-frame clones, not every one. The sample lists about 210,000 clones; 84% were seen once. The sequencing input was peripheral blood. All receptors come from a man aged 40-50 years who had recovered from COVID-19.

This rearrangement joins TRBV19 to TRBJ2-1; TRBD2 might be the D (5 bases). From germline, CDR1 is LNHDA and CDR2 SQIVND (reference sequence). CDR3 length: 14 amino acids. V shed 9 bases and J shed 8 bases, with 20 bases lying between them. Here the CDR3 DNA reads TGTGCCAGCGTGGCGCTAGCTGAGTCTGATGAGCAGTTCTTC. This sequence encodes CASVALAESDEQFF.

The rearrangement uses TRBV5-1 and TRBJ2-3, with 13 positions matching TRBD2. V trimming: 4 bases; J trimming: 2 bases; junction bases outside the gene matches: 4. The germline CDR1 and CDR2 sequences are SGHRS and YFSETQ. This CDR3 is built from 16 residues. The CDR3 region is CASSKGLAGTTDTQYF. In DNA form, the CDR3 reads TGCGCCAGCAGCAAGGGACTAGCGGGAACCACAGATACGCAGTATTTT.

The chain is built from TRBV24-1 and TRBJ2-7; TRBD2 matches 10 bases. V was clipped by 7 bases and J by 4 bases; unmatched bases: 6. Per the germline V gene, CDR1 is KGHDR and CDR2 is SFDVKD. The CDR3 is 14 amino acids. The CDR3 loop is CATRPASGRYEQYF. The CDR3 coding sequence is TGTGCCACCAGACCTGCTAGCGGGAGATACGAGCAGTACTTC.

The chain recombines TRBV10-3 with TRBJ2-7; the match to TRBD1 covers 7 bases. The V and J ends lost 4 bases and 5 bases, in that order; junction bases with no gene match: 8. This CDR3 region has 14 residues. CDR1 and CDR2 (germline): ENHRY, SYGVKD. CDR3 region: CAISGEGAGNEQYF. CDR3 DNA: TGTGCCATCAGTGGAGAGGGGGCCGGAAACGAGCAGTACTTC.

The sample holds one count of this clone. The gene calls are TRBV14 and TRBJ2-5; 12 bases are a match to TRBD2. Per germline, CDR1 SGHDN and CDR2 FVKESK. V was clipped by 4 bases and J by 5 bases; unmatched bases: 8. The CDR3 has 16 residues. The chain's CDR3 is CASSPASLAGGETQYF. CDR3 coding DNA: TGTGCCAGCAGCCCCGCTTCTCTAGCGGGAGGGGAGACCCAGTACTTC.

V usage is TRBV12-5 and J usage is TRBJ1-1, with D maybe TRBD1 (5 bases). The CDR3 is 16 amino acids. The germline V and J ends were trimmed by 7 bases and 2 bases, with 20 bases remaining between them. Looked up from germline, CDR1 is LGHNT and CDR2 is FRNRAP. CDR3 sequence: CASVQGSVWINTEAFF. CDR3 nucleotides: TGTGCTAGTGTGCAGGGCTCGGTATGGATTAACACTGAAGCTTTCTTT.

The chain carries TRBV6-5 and TRBJ2-2; TRBD1 matches at 8 bases. CDR3 length: 14 amino acids. V shed 8 bases, J shed 2 bases, and the junction held 4 bases outside the gene matches. The germline V gene has CDR1 MNHEY and CDR2 SVGAGI. CDR3 sequence: CASLDRGNTGELFF. CDR3 nucleotides: TGTGCCAGCCTCGACAGGGGTAACACCGGGGAGCTGTTTTTT.

The chain uses TRBV11-2 and TRBJ1-3; D is unresolved. Germline-derived CDR1 and CDR2 are SGHAT and FQNNGV. Trimming removed 8 bases at V and 1 base at J, with 3 bases between. This CDR3 is built from 11 residues. In DNA form, the CDR3 reads TGTGCCAGCTCGTCTGGAAACACCATATATTTT. Its translation is CASSSGNTIYF.

V and J are TRBV6-5 and TRBJ1-2; no reliable D call. Trimming stripped 5 bases from V and 4 bases from J, with 11 bases between. The CDR3 contains 13 residues. Germline V gene data show CDR1 as MNHEY and CDR2 as SVGAGI. The CDR3 is CASSIRMGYGYTF. CDR3 sequence (DNA): TGTGCCAGCAGTATCAGGATGGGCTATGGCTACACCTTC.